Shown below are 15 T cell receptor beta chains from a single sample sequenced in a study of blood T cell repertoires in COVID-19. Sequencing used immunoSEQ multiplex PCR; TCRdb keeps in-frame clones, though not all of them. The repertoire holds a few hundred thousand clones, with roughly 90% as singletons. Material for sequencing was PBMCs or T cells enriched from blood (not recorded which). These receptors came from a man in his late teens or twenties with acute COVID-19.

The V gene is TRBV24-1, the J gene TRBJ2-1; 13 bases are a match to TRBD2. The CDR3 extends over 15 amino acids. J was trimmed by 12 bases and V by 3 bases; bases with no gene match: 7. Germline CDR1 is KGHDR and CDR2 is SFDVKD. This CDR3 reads CATSDRTSGSVRQFF. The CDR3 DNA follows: TGTGCCACCAGTGATCGGACTAGCGGGAGTGTCAGGCAGTTCTTC.

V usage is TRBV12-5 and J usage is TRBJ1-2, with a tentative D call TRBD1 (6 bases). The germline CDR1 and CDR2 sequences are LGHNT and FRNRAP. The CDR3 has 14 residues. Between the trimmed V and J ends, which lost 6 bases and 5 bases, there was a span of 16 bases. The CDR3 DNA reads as TGTGCTAGTGGAAAGGAACAGGGAAGGTATGGCTACACCTTC. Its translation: CASGKEQGRYGYTF.

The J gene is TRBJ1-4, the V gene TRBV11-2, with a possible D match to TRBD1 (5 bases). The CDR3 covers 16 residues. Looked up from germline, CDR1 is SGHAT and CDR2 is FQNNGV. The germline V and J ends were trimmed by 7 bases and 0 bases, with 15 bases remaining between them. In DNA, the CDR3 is TGTGCCAGCACCTCGATCGCAGGGACAACTAATGAAAAACTGTTTTTT. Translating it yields CASTSIAGTTNEKLFF.

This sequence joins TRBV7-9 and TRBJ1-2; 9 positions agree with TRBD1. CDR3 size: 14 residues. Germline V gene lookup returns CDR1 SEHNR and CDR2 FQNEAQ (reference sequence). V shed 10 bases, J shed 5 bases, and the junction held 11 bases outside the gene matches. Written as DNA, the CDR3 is TGTGCCATCCTCCCATTTGACAGGGGGTATGGCTACACCTTC. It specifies CAILPFDRGYGYTF.

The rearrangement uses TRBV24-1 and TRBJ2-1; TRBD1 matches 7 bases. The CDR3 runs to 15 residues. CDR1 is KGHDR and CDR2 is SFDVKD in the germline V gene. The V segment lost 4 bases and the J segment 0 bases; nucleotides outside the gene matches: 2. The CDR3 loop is CATSEGGFSYNEQFF. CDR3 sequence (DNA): TGTGCCACCAGTGAAGGGGGCTTCTCCTACAATGAGCAGTTCTTC.

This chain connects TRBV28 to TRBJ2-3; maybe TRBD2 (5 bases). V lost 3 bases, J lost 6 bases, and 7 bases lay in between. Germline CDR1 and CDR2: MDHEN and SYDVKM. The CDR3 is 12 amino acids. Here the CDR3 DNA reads TGTGCCAGCAGTTTCCCGGGGGATACGCAGTATTTT. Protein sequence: CASSFPGDTQYF.

This CDR3 reads CASSLALGRGKRTDTQYF. The CDR3, as DNA: TGTGCCAGCAGCTTAGCGCTTGGGCGGGGAAAACGCACAGATACGCAGTATTTT. This chain connects TRBV7-2 to TRBJ2-3; D perhaps matches TRBD2 (6 bases). From germline, CDR1 is SGHTA and CDR2 FQGNSA. V lost 0 bases and J 1 base, leaving 17 bases between the germline ends. This CDR3 is 18 amino acids long.

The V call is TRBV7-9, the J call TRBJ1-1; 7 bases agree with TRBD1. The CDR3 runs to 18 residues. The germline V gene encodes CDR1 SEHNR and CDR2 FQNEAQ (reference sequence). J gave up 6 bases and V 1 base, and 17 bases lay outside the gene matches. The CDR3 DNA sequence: TGTGCCAGCAGCTTAGACTGGGGGACAGAAGATTTTAGGGCTGAAGCTTTCTTT. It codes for CASSLDWGTEDFRAEAFF. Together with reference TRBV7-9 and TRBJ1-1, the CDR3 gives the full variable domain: DTGVSQNPRHKITKRGQNVTFRCDPISEHNRLYWYRQTLGQGPEFLTYFQNEAQLEKSRLLSDRFSAERPKGSFSTLEIQRTEQGDSAMYLCASSLDWGTEDFRAEAFFGQGTRLTVV.

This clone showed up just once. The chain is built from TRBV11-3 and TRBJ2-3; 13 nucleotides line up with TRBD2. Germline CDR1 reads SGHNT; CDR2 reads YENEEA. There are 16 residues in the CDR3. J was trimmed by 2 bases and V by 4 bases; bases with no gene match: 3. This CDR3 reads CASSSGTSGVTDTQYF. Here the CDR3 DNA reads TGTGCCAGCAGCTCCGGGACTAGCGGGGTCACAGATACGCAGTATTTT. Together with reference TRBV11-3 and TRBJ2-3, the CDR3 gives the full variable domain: EAGVVQSPRYKIIEKKQPVAFWCNPISGHNTLYWYLQNLGQGPELLIRYENEEAVDDSQLPKDRFSAERLKGVDSTLKIQPAELGDSAVYLCASSSGTSGVTDTQYFGPGTRLTVL.

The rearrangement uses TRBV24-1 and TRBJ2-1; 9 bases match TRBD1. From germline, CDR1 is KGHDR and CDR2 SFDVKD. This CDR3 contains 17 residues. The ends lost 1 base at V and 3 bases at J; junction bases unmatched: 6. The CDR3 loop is CATSDFKGTGIYNEQFF. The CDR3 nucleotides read TGTGCCACCAGTGATTTCAAAGGGACAGGGATCTACAATGAGCAGTTCTTC.

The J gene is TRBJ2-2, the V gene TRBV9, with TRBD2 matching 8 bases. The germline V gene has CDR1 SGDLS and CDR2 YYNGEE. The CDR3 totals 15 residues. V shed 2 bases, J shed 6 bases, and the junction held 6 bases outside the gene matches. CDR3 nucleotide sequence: TGTGCCAGCAGCGTGGGACTAGAACCCCCCGGGGAGCTGTTTTTT. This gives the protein CASSVGLEPPGELFF.

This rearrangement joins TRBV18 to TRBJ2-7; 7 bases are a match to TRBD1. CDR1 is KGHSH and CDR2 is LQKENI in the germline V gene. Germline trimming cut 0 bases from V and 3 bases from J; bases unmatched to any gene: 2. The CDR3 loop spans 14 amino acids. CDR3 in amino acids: CASSPPDRYYEQYF. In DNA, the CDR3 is TGTGCCAGCTCACCACCGGACAGGTACTACGAGCAGTACTTC.

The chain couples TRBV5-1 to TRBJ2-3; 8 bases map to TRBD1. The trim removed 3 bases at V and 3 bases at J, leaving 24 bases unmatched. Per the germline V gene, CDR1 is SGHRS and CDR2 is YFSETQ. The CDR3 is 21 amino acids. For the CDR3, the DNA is TGCGCCAGCAGCTCTGTAGAACCACGGCGGACGACAGGGGAAGGGACAGATACGCAGTATTTT. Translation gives CASSSVEPRRTTGEGTDTQYF.

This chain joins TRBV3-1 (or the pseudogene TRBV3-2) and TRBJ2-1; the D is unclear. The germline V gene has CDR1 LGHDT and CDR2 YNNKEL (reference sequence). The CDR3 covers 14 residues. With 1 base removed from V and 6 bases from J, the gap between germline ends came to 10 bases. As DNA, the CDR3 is TGTGCCAGCAGCCAAGGGCCTCCTCCCAATGAGCAGTTCTTC. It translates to CASSQGPPPNEQFF.

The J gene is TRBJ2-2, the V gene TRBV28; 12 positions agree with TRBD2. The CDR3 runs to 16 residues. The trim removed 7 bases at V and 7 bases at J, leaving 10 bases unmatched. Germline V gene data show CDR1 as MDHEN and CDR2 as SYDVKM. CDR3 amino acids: CASKIETSGSDGELFF. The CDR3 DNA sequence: TGTGCCAGCAAGATTGAGACTAGCGGGAGTGACGGGGAGCTGTTTTTT.